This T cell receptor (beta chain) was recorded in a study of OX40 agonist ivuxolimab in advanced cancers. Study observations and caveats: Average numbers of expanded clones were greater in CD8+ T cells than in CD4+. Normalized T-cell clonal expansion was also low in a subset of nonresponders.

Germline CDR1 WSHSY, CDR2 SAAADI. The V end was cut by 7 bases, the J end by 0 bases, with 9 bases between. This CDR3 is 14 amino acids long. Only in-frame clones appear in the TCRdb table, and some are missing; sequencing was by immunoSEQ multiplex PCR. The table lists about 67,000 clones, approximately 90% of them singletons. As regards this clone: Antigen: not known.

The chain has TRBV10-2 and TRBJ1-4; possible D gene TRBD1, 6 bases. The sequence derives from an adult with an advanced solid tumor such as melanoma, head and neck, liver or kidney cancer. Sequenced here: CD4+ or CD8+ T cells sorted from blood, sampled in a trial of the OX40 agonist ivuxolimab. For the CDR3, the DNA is TGCGCCAGCACTCGGACAGCAACTAATGAAAAACTGTTTTTT. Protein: CASTRTATNEKLFF.